The present T cell receptor beta chain was sequenced within a study of control samples from healthy donors and cancer patients. Germline loops: CDR1 SQVTM, CDR2 ANQGSEA. The germline V and J ends were trimmed by 2 bases and 8 bases, with 18 bases remaining between them. This CDR3 has 15 amino acids. The data were produced by immunoSEQ multiplex PCR, yet TCRdb's version contains in-frame clones alone and is incomplete. Among some 150,000 clones, around 94% were seen once, and the ten largest hold roughly 15%. The specimen was PBMCs. This receptor was obtained from a man in his fifties or sixties with colorectal cancer. The rearrangement links TRBV29-1 to TRBJ1-4; weak D call: TRBD1 (6 bases). The CDR3 sequence: CSVEPYRDLREKLFF. In DNA, the CDR3 is TGCAGCGTTGAACCGTACAGGGACTTAAGGGAAAAACTGTTTTTT.